A single T cell receptor beta chain is shown here with its context. The antigen remains undetermined. Noted treatment: some 20 received Ad26.COV2.S at low or high dose, single or two shots; about five received placebo; per-sample allocation not given. Sample collection was performed on day 63 after the first vaccine or placebo injection. Vaccination used an Ad26 vector expressing Wuhan-strain SARS-CoV-2 spike. In germline, CDR1 is SQVTM, CDR2 ANQGSEA. The CDR3 sequence is 16 residues long. V lost 4 bases to trimming and J lost 6 bases; unmatched junction nucleotides: 10. Assay used: immunoSEQ multiplex PCR; TCRdb lists only in-frame clones, some missing. The sample yields 300,000 to 450,000 clones, about 88% seen once. These data belong to a study of Ad26.COV2.S vaccination and SARS-CoV-2 variants. Study-wide context: Intramuscular Ad26.COV2.S doses were given once or twice, 56 days apart. Study observations and caveats: Vaccine recipients had higher spike-specific TCR breadth than placebo recipients.

This receptor was taken from a person between 18 and 65 years old who received the Ad26.COV2.S COVID-19 vaccine or a placebo. V is TRBV29-1 and J is TRBJ1-3; 12 positions match TRBD1. The specimen was peripheral blood, collected in a trial of Ad26.COV2.S vaccine versus placebo. CDR3 residues: CSVARLGQGAENTIYF. DNA of the CDR3: TGCAGCGTTGCCCGACTGGGACAGGGGGCAGAAAACACCATATATTTT.